The 25 T cell receptor beta chains below all came from one sample that was sequenced in a study of cytomegalovirus exposure and HLA in healthy donors. Measured with immunoSEQ multiplex PCR; TCRdb has only the in-frame clones, and not every one. Seen here are 150,000 to 200,000 clones, around nine tenths observed once, and the top ten hold over 9%. Sequencing used PBMCs. Source of these receptors: a woman between 18 and 29 years old in good health and CMV-seropositive.

The rearrangement links TRBV5-6 to TRBJ2-2, with TRBD2 identical over 12 bases. V lost 7 bases to trimming and J lost 5 bases; unmatched junction nucleotides: 9. This CDR3 contains 16 residues. CDR1 is SGHDT and CDR2 is YYEEEE in the germline V gene. The CDR3 loop is CASQLGLAGGTGELFF. The CDR3 coding sequence is TGTGCCAGCCAGCTGGGACTAGCGGGTGGGACCGGGGAGCTGTTTTTT.

The chain has TRBV27 and TRBJ2-3, with D unresolved. The CDR3 covers 14 residues. Looked up from germline, CDR1 is MNHEY and CDR2 is SMNVEV (reference sequence). Trimming removed 0 bases at V and 2 bases at J, with 6 bases between. The CDR3 protein is CASSLSPNTDTQYF. CDR3 sequence (DNA): TGTGCCAGCAGTTTATCGCCTAACACAGATACGCAGTATTTT.

The CDR3 protein is CASSPGLARADTQYF. CDR3 in DNA: TGTGCCAGCAGCCCTGGACTAGCACGAGCAGATACGCAGTATTTT. J is TRBJ2-3 and V is TRBV27; 8 bases match TRBD2. Germline assignment: CDR1 MNHEY and CDR2 SMNVEV (reference sequence). Trimming at V came to 6 bases and at J to 4 bases, leaving 9 bases not matched to a gene. This CDR3 has 15 amino acids.

The chain recombines TRBV6-5 with TRBJ2-7; D may be TRBD1 (5 bases). This CDR3 is built from 15 residues. CDR1 MNHEY and CDR2 SVGAGI come from the germline V gene. With 2 bases removed from V and 2 bases from J, the gap between germline ends came to 13 bases. CDR3 sequence (DNA): TGTGCCAGCAGTTACGGGGCGGTCAGCCCCTACGAGCAGTACTTC. Translating gives CASSYGAVSPYEQYF.

The rearrangement links TRBV7-2 to TRBJ1-2; 9 nucleotides agree with TRBD1. The CDR3 has 13 residues. The V segment lost 5 bases and the J segment 7 bases; nucleotides outside the gene matches: 5. The V gene's germline CDR1 is SGHTA and CDR2 FQGNSA. As DNA, the CDR3 is TGTGCCAGCAGCCCTGGACAGGGGTTTGGCTACACCTTC. The encoded protein is CASSPGQGFGYTF.

This CDR3 is CSVERAGNFNEQFF. The CDR3 DNA is TGCAGCGTTGAAAGGGCAGGGAATTTCAATGAGCAGTTCTTC. The V and J genes are TRBV29-1 and TRBJ2-1, with D maybe TRBD1 (5 bases). The CDR3 contains 14 residues. Trimming cost V 2 bases and J 6 bases, with 14 bases left between them. CDR1 SQVTM and CDR2 ANQGSEA come from the germline V gene.

V gene TRBV4-3 combines with J gene TRBJ1-2, with D maybe TRBD1 (6 bases). V was trimmed by 0 bases and J by 2 bases, leaving 13 bases between them. The germline V gene has CDR1 LGHNA and CDR2 YSLEER. The CDR3 totals 16 residues. The CDR3 nucleotides read TGCGCCAGCAGCCAAGATCAGGCGGGGGCAAACTATGGCTACACCTTC. Its translation is CASSQDQAGANYGYTF.

CDR3 residues: CASTWTSGILGTGELFF. CDR3 sequence (DNA): TGTGCCAGCACATGGACTAGCGGGATTCTGGGCACCGGGGAGCTGTTTTTT. The V gene is TRBV27, the J gene TRBJ2-2; TRBD2 agrees at 12 bases. Trimming took 7 bases from V and 4 from J; bases not matched to a gene: 10. Germline assignment: CDR1 MNHEY and CDR2 SMNVEV (reference sequence). The CDR3 contains 17 residues.

Here the CDR3 reads CASSTGGTAYNSGNTIYF. In nucleotides, the CDR3 is TGCGCCAGCAGCACGGGAGGAACTGCATACAACTCTGGAAACACCATATATTTT. The chain links TRBV5-1 to TRBJ1-3, with no clear D. In germline, CDR1 is SGHRS, CDR2 YFSETQ. The CDR3 is made up of 18 amino acids. Trimming left V 4 bases short and J 0 bases short, with 20 bases between.

V is TRBV7-8 and J is TRBJ2-7; 7 nucleotides agree with TRBD2. CDR1 is SGHVS, CDR2 FQNEAQ, per germline. The CDR3 runs 14 residues. V shed 4 bases, J shed 2 bases, and the junction held 5 bases outside the gene matches. This chain's CDR3 is CASSYSLAAYEQYF. The CDR3 region has the DNA TGTGCCAGCAGCTACAGCCTAGCGGCCTACGAGCAGTACTTC.

The chain employs TRBV9 and TRBJ2-1; D may be TRBD2 (6 bases). V lost 2 bases and J 6 bases, leaving 15 bases between the germline ends. The germline CDR1 and CDR2 sequences are SGDLS and YYNGEE. The CDR3 spans 15 residues. CDR3 DNA sequence: TGTGCCAGCAGCGTGGAAGGACGGCGGGGCAATGAGCAGTTCTTC. Its translation: CASSVEGRRGNEQFF.

V usage is TRBV5-3 and J usage is TRBJ2-7; weak D call: TRBD1 (5 bases). TRBV5-3 is known as an ORF, though its function is uncertain. The length of the CDR3 is 11 residues. V lost 8 bases, J lost 4 bases, and 10 bases lay in between. CDR3 sequence reads: CARNRFYEQYF. CDR3 sequence (DNA): TGTGCCAGGAACAGGTTTTACGAGCAGTACTTC.

V and J are TRBV7-9 and TRBJ2-7; D not certain. V gave up 1 base and J gave up 5 bases, with 9 bases separating them. Germline V gives CDR1 SEHNR, CDR2 FQNEAQ (reference sequence). The CDR3 consists of 13 residues. The CDR3 nucleotides are TGTGCCAGCAGCTTAGTCTCTCTTAACGAGCAGTACTTC. It specifies CASSLVSLNEQYF.

V and J are TRBV18 and TRBJ1-1; no reliable D call. CDR3 length equals 14 residues. Deletions cut 3 bases from V and 2 bases from J, with 10 bases between. CDR1 KGHSH and CDR2 LQKENI come from the germline V gene. The CDR3 DNA is TGTGCCAGCTCACCGGGTCAGACTAACACTGAAGCTTTCTTT. Protein sequence: CASSPGQTNTEAFF.

This chain connects TRBV21-1 to TRBJ2-3; TRBD2 is the table's D call, not checked against the DNA. TRBV21-1 is recorded as a pseudogene. CDR3 length: 15 amino acids. CDR3 residues: CARPLLAGYTDTQYF. The DNA for the CDR3 is TGTGCCAGACCTTTACTAGCGGGCTACACAGATACGCAGTATTTT.

The chain employs TRBV28 and TRBJ1-3, with TRBD1 identical over 7 bases. The CDR3 is 17 amino acids. V shed 5 bases, J shed 6 bases, and the junction held 16 bases outside the gene matches. CDR1 and CDR2 (germline): MDHEN, SYDVKM. This CDR3 reads CASSVTGERALPNTIYF. CDR3 DNA: TGTGCCAGCAGTGTAACAGGGGAGCGGGCGCTTCCAAACACCATATATTTT.

The V call is TRBV4-2, the J call TRBJ2-1; the D gene is possibly TRBD2 (6 bases). The V gene lost 2 bases and the J gene lost 6 bases, with 17 bases spanning the gap. The CDR3 contains 16 residues. Germline CDR1 is LGHNA and CDR2 is YNFKEQ. The CDR3, as DNA: TGTGCCAGCAGCCAAACCGGGACTCCCCCCCGCAATGAGCAGTTCTTC. Translating gives CASSQTGTPPRNEQFF.

The J gene is TRBJ2-1, the V gene TRBV6-1, with 9 positions matching TRBD2. The germline V gene encodes CDR1 MNHNS and CDR2 SASEGT. V was pared by 3 bases and J by 9 bases, with 9 bases of the junction left unmatched. The CDR3 has 15 residues. CDR3 sequence reads: CASSEGGTSYAEQFF. Written as DNA, the CDR3 is TGTGCCAGCAGTGAGGGGGGGACTAGCTATGCTGAGCAGTTCTTC.

This clone was recorded once. This chain connects TRBV7-9 to TRBJ2-7, with 7 bases identical to TRBD2. The V gene's germline CDR1 is SEHNR and CDR2 FQNEAQ (reference sequence). This CDR3 region has 17 residues. Trimming cost V 5 bases and J 3 bases; bases outside gene matches: 16. The CDR3 DNA sequence: TGTGCCAGCAGCACTCGCCGACCGGCTAGCGGATTCTACGAGCAGTACTTC. As protein: CASSTRRPASGFYEQYF.

The genes are TRBV19 and TRBJ2-5, with 9 bases matching TRBD1. Germline values: CDR1 LNHDA, CDR2 SQIVND (reference sequence). The CDR3 runs to 15 residues. The trim removed 4 bases at V and 4 bases at J, leaving 7 bases unmatched. CDR3 DNA sequence: TGTGCCAGTAGTAGCAGCCGGGACAGGGTAGAGACCCAGTACTTC. This gives the protein CASSSSRDRVETQYF.

V is TRBV4-1 and J is TRBJ1-2, with D hard to call. V dropped 4 bases and J dropped 4 bases, with 13 bases sitting between them. Germline lookup yields CDR1 MGHRA and CDR2 YSYEKL. This CDR3 contains 14 residues. CDR3: CASSLNARIYGYTF. DNA for the CDR3: TGCGCCAGCAGCCTGAACGCTAGGATCTATGGCTACACCTTC.

The V call is TRBV7-2, the J call TRBJ1-1; 8 positions match TRBD1. The CDR3 has 15 amino acids. Trimming removed 5 bases from V and 0 bases from J; junction bases left unmatched: 5. Germline V gives CDR1 SGHTA, CDR2 FQGNSA. In nucleotides, the CDR3 is TGTGCCAGCAGCACAGGACAGGGCATGAACACTGAAGCTTTCTTT. Translated, it gives CASSTGQGMNTEAFF.

The rearrangement links TRBV15 to TRBJ2-1; TRBD1 agrees at 11 bases. Germline CDR1 reads LNHNV; CDR2 reads YYDKDF (reference sequence). J lost 8 bases, V lost 2 bases, and 8 bases had no gene match. This CDR3 comprises 16 residues. The CDR3 bases are TGTGCCACCAGCAGATCAACCGGGACAGGGGGGGATGAGCAGTTCTTC. Translation gives CATSRSTGTGGDEQFF.

The sample holds one count of this clone. The chain has TRBV11-2 and TRBJ1-1, with no clear D. This CDR3 comprises 15 residues. Trimming took off 1 base at V and 2 bases at J, with 11 bases between the two ends. Germline V gives CDR1 SGHAT, CDR2 FQNNGV. The CDR3 region is CASSLVTSLNTEAFF. In DNA form, the CDR3 reads TGTGCCAGCAGCTTAGTTACATCTTTAAACACTGAAGCTTTCTTT. The full variable domain, with the rest looked up from reference TRBV11-2 and TRBJ1-1, is EAGVAQSPRYKIIEKRQSVAFWCNPISGHATLYWYQQILGQGPKLLIQFQNNGVVDDSQLPKDRFSAERLKGVDSTLKIQPAKLEDSAVYLCASSLVTSLNTEAFFGQGTRLTVV.

A single count supports this clone. This chain links TRBV5-1 with TRBJ1-1, with TRBD1 as a possible D gene (6 bases). V dropped 4 bases and J dropped 4 bases, with 14 bases sitting between them. Per the germline V gene, CDR1 is SGHRS and CDR2 is YFSETQ. The CDR3 loop spans 14 amino acids. The CDR3 DNA reads as TGCGCCAGCAGCACACACCAGGGGTCCACTGAAGCTTTCTTT. Residues: CASSTHQGSTEAFF.